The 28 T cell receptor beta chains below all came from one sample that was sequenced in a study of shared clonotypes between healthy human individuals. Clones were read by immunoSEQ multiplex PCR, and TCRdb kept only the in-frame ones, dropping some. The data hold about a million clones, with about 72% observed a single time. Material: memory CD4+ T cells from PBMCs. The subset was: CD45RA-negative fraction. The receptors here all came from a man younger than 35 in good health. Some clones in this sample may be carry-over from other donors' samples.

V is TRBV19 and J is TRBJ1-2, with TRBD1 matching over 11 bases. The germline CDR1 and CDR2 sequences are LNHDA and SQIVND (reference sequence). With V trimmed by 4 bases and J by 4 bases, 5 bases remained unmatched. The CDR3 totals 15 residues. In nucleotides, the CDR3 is TGTGCCAGTAGTACACGAGGACAGGGGGCCTATGGCTACACCTTC. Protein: CASSTRGQGAYGYTF.

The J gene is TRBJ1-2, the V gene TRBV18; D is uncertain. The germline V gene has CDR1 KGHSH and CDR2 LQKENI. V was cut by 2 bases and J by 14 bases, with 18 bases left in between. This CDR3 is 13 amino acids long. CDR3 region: CASSPSREILFTF. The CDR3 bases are TGTGCCAGCTCACCATCCCGGGAAATCCTATTTACCTTC. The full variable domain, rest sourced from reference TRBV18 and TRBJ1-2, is NAGVMQNPRHLVRRRGQEARLRCSPMKGHSHVYWYRQLPEEGLKFMVYLQKENIIDESGMPKERFSAEFPKEGPSILRIQQVVRGDSAAYFCASSPSREILFTFGSGTRLTVV.

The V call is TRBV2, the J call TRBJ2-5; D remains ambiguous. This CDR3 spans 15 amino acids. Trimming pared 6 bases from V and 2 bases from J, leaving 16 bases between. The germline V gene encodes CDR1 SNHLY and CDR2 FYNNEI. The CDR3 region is CASRRRYGAQETQYF. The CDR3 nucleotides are TGTGCCAGCAGACGGAGATATGGCGCACAAGAGACCCAGTACTTC.

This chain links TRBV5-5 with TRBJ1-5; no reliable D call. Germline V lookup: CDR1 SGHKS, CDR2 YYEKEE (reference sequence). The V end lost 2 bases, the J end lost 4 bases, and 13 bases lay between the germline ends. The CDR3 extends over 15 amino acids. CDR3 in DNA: TGTGCCAGCAGCTTTAAGGGAATGGGGAATCAGCCCCAGCATTTT. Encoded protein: CASSFKGMGNQPQHF. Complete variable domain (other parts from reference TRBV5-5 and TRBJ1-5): DAGVTQSPTHLIKTRGQQVTLRCSPISGHKSVSWYQQVLGQGPQFIFQYYEKEERGRGNFPDRFSARQFPNYSSELNVNALLLGDSALYLCASSFKGMGNQPQHFGDGTRLSIL.

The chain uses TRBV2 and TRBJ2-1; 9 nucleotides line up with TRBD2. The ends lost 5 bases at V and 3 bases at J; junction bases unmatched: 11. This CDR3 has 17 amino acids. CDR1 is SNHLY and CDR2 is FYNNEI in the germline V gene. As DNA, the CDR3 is TGTGCCAGCAGTCAACCTAGCGGGACTCGGCTCTACAATGAGCAGTTCTTC. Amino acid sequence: CASSQPSGTRLYNEQFF.

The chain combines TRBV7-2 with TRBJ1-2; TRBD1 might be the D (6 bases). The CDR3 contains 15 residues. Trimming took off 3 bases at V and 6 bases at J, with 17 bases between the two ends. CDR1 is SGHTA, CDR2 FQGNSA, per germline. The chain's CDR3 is CASSLATGLGNGYTF. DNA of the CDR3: TGTGCCAGCAGCTTGGCAACAGGGTTGGGAAATGGCTACACCTTC.

The CDR3 loop reads CASSQEGLAGTDTQYF. CDR3 nucleotide sequence: TGCGCCAGCAGCCAGGAAGGACTAGCGGGCACAGATACGCAGTATTTT. The chain recombines TRBV4-3 with TRBJ2-3; the match to TRBD2 covers 10 bases. J lost 1 base, V lost 3 bases, and 4 bases had no gene match. The CDR3 totals 16 residues. Germline V gene data show CDR1 as LGHNA and CDR2 as YSLEER.

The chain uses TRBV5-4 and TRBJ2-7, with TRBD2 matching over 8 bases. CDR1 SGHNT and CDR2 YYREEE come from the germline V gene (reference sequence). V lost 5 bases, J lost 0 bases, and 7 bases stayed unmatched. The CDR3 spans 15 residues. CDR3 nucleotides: TGTGCCAGCAGTCATCCGGGACTAGGCTCCTACGAGCAGTACTTC. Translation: CASSHPGLGSYEQYF.

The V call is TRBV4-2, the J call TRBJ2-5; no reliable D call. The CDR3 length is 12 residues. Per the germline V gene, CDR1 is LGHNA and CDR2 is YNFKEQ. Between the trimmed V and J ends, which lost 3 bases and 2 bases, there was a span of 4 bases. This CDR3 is CASSQYQETQYF. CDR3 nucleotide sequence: TGTGCCAGCAGCCAGTATCAAGAGACCCAGTACTTC.

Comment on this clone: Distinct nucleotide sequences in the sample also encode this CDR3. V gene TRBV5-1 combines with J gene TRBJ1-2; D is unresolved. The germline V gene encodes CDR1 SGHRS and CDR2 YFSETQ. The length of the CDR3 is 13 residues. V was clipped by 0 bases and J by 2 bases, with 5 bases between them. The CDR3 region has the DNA TGCGCCAGCAGCTTGGTACGGAACTATGGCTACACCTTC. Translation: CASSLVRNYGYTF.

The CDR3 nucleotides read TGTGCCAGCAATAAGGGACAGGGTTCCTTAGGAGCTTTCTTT. As protein: CASNKGQGSLGAFF. The J gene is TRBJ1-1, the V gene TRBV6-1; TRBD1 agrees at 9 bases. There are 14 residues in the CDR3. Germline-derived CDR1 and CDR2 are MNHNS and SASEGT. J lost 10 bases, V lost 7 bases, and 13 bases had no gene match.

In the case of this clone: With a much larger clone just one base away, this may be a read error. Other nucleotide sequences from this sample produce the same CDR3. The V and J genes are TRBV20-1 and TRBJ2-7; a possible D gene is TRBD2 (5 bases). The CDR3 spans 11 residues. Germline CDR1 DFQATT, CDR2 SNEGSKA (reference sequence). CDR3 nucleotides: TGCAGTGCTTTCGGGAATTACGAGCAGTATTTC. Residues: CSAFGNYEQYF.

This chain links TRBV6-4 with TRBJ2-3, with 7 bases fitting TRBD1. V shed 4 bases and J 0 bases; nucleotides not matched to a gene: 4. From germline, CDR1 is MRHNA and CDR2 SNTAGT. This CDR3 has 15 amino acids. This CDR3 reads CASSVGGGSTDTQYF. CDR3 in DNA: TGTGCCAGCAGTGTAGGGGGCGGAAGCACAGATACGCAGTATTTT.

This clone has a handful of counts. Here the CDR3 reads CASSSDRDLSYEQYF. The CDR3, as DNA: TGTGCCAGCAGTTCAGATCGGGACCTCTCCTACGAGCAGTACTTC. The J gene is TRBJ2-7, the V gene TRBV28; TRBD1 or TRBD2 may be the D gene (5 bases each). The V gene lost 4 bases and the J gene lost 0 bases, with 13 bases spanning the gap. In germline, CDR1 is MDHEN, CDR2 SYDVKM. The CDR3 is 15 amino acids. The full variable domain, completed using reference TRBV28 and TRBJ2-7, is DVKVTQSSRYLVKRTGEKVFLECVQDMDHENMFWYRQDPGLGLRLIYFSYDVKMKEKGDIPEGYSVSREKKERFSLILESASTNQTSMYLCASSSDRDLSYEQYFGPGTRLTVT.

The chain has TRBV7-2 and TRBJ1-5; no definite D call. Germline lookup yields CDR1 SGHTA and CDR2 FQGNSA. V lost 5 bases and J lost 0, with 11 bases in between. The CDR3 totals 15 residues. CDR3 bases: TGTGCCAGCAGCGCACTGATTGGTAGCAATCAGCCCCAGCATTTT. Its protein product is CASSALIGSNQPQHF. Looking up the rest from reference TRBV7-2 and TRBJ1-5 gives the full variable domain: GAGVSQSPSNKVTEKGKDVELRCDPISGHTALYWYRQSLGQGLEFLIYFQGNSAPDKSGLPSDRFSAERTGGSVSTLTIQRTQQEDSAVYLCASSALIGSNQPQHFGDGTRLSIL.

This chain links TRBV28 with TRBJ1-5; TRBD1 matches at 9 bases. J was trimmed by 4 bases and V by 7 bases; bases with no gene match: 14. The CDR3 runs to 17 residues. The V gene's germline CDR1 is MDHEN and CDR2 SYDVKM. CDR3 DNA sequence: TGTGCCAGCATTCACCTCGTGGGACAGGGAGGAAATCAGCCCCAGCATTTT. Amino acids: CASIHLVGQGGNQPQHF.

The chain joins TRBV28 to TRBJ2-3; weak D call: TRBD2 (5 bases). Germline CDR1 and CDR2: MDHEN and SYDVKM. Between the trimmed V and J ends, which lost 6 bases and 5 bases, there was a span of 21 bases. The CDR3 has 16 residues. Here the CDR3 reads CASSPGEWWRGDTQYF. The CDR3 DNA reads TGTGCCAGCAGCCCCGGGGAGTGGTGGCGCGGAGATACGCAGTATTTT.

DNA of the CDR3: TGTGCCTGGAGTGGTAGAGGGAGTTACAATGAGCAGTTCTTC. Its translation is CAWSGRGSYNEQFF. This chain connects TRBV30 to TRBJ2-1; possible D gene TRBD2, 5 bases. Trimming shortened V by 1 base and J by 4 bases, and 11 bases separated the two germline ends. CDR3 length equals 14 residues. CDR1 GTSNPN and CDR2 SVGIG come from the germline V gene (reference sequence).

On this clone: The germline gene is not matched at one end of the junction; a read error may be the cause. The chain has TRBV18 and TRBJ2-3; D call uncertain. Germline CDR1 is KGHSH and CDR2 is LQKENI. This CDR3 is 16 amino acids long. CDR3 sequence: CASSTTGLPSTDTRYF. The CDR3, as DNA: TGTGCCAGCTCAACGACCGGGCTCCCGTCCACAGATACGCGGTATTTT. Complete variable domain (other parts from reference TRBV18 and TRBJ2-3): NAGVMQNPRHLVRRRGQEARLRCSPMKGHSHVYWYRQLPEEGLKFMVYLQKENIIDESGMPKERFSAEFPKEGPSILRIQQVVRGDSAAYFCASSTTGLPSTDTRYFGPGTRLTVL.

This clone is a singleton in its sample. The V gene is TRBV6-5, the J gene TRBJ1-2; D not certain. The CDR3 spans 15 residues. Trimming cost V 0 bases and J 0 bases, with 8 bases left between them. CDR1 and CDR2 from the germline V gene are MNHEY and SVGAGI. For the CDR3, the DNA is TGTGCCAGCAGTTACTCGCCAGAAGCTAACTATGGCTACACCTTC. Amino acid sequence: CASSYSPEANYGYTF.

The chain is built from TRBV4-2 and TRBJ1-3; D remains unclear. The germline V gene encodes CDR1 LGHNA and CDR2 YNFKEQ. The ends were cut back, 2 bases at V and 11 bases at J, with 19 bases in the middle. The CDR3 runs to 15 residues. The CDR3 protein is CASSQSLLAGSSIYF. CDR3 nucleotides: TGTGCCAGCAGCCAAAGCCTTTTAGCGGGGAGCTCCATATATTTT.

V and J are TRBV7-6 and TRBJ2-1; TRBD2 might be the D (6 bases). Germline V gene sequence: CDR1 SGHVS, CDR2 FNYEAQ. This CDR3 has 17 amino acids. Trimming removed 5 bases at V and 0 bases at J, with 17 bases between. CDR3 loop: CASSPSSSESSYNEQFF. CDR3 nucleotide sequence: TGTGCCAGCAGCCCCTCCTCTAGCGAAAGCTCCTACAATGAGCAGTTCTTC.

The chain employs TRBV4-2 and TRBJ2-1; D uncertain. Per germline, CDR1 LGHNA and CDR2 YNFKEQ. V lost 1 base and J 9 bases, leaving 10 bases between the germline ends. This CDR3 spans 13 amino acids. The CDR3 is CASSQAPEGEQFF. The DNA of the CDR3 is TGTGCCAGCAGCCAAGCGCCGGAAGGTGAGCAGTTCTTC.

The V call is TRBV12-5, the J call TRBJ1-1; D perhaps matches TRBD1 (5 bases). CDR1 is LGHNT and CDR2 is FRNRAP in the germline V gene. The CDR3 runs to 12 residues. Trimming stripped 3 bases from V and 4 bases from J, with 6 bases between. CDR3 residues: CASGFQGTEAFF. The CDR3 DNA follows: TGTGCTAGTGGTTTTCAGGGCACTGAAGCTTTCTTT.

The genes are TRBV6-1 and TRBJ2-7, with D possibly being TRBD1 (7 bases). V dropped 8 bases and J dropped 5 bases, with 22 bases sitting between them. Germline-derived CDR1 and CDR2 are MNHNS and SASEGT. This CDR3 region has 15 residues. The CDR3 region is CASLYGRTGENEQYF. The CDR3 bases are TGTGCCAGCCTATATGGGAGGACAGGTGAGAACGAGCAGTACTTC.

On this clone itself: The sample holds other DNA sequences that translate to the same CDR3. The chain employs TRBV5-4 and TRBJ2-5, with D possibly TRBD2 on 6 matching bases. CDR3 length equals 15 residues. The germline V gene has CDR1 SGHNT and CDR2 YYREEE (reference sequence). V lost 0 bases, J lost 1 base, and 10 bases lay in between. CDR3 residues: CASSLERGSQETQYF. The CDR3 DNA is TGTGCCAGCAGCTTGGAACGGGGGAGCCAAGAGACCCAGTACTTC.

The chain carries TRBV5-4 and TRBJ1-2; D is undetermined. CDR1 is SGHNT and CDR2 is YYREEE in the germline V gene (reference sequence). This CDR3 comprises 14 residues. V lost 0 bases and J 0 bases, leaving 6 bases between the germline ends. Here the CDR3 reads CASSLGPANYGYTF. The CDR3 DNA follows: TGTGCCAGCAGCTTGGGTCCGGCTAACTATGGCTACACCTTC.

The CDR3 sequence: CSASPSDEQYF. The CDR3 region has the DNA TGCAGTGCTAGCCCTAGTGACGAGCAGTACTTC. The rearrangement uses TRBV20-1 and TRBJ2-7; D gene uncertain. The CDR3 is 11 residues long. Germline V gene sequence: CDR1 DFQATT, CDR2 SNEGSKA (reference sequence). Trimming took 3 bases from V and 5 from J, leaving 8 bases between them.